These 18 T cell receptor beta chains came from one sample sequenced in a study of T-cell memory formation after mild COVID-19. TCRdb re-called the 5' RACE reads with MiXCR, one entry per CDR3 protein. The table lists approximately 300,000 distinct CDR3 sequences, roughly 15% of them singletons. The sample comprised PBMCs or a T cell subset sorted from them (not recorded which). The receptors were sampled from a man aged 18 to 29 who had mild COVID-19 (a few samples of this study predate the infection). Cell type and time point are not known.

V and J are TRBV30 and TRBJ2-2; no clear D. The CDR3 consists of 14 residues. Germline CDR1 is GTSNPN and CDR2 is SVGIG (reference sequence). Trimming cost V 2 bases and J 1 base, with 8 bases left between them. The CDR3 spells CAWSIWKNTGELFF. The CDR3 DNA reads TGTGCCTGGAGTATTTGGAAGAACACCGGGGAGCTGTTTTTT.

This clonotype was seen a handful of times. This chain connects TRBV6-1 to TRBJ2-7; D possibly matches TRBD1 or TRBD2 (5 bases each). Trimming pared 4 bases from V and 3 bases from J, leaving 10 bases between. The CDR3 has 13 residues. Germline V CDR1 and CDR2: MNHNS, SASEGT. The CDR3 DNA reads TGTGCCAGCAGTGTCGGGGCAAACTACGAGCAGTACGTC. This translates into CASSVGANYEQYV.

This clonotype was recorded a few times. The chain combines TRBV6-4 with TRBJ2-2; no reliable D call. The germline V gene has CDR1 MRHNA and CDR2 SNTAGT. The CDR3 consists of 12 residues. Deletions cut 0 bases from V and 6 bases from J, with 2 bases between. The CDR3 spells CASSDSSGELFF. CDR3 nucleotide sequence: TGTGCCAGCAGTGACTCATCCGGGGAGCTGTTTTTT.

The table lists this clonotype with a few counts. The chain is built from TRBV29-1 and TRBJ2-7, with D perhaps given as TRBD1 or TRBD2 (6 bases each). From germline, CDR1 is SQVTM and CDR2 ANQGSEA. The germline V and J ends were trimmed by 2 bases and 2 bases, with 22 bases remaining between them. CDR3 length: 17 residues. CDR3 DNA: TGCAGCGTTGAAAGGGGGGAACAGGGTAATAGGACCTACGAGCAGTACGTC. It is translated as CSVERGEQGNRTYEQYV.

This clonotype was observed a few times. The gene calls are TRBV4-1 and TRBJ1-1; 7 nucleotides match TRBD1. Trimming at V came to 0 bases and at J to 1 base, leaving 11 bases not matched to a gene. The CDR3 has 18 amino acids. The germline gives CDR1 MGHRA, CDR2 YSYEKL. The CDR3 here is CASSQDGWGQSRNTEAFF. CDR3 DNA: TGCGCCAGCAGCCAAGACGGATGGGGACAGTCCAGGAACACTGAAGCTTTCTTT.

The chain carries TRBV6-5 and TRBJ2-2, with unresolved D. The CDR3 extends over 13 amino acids. Deletions cut 2 bases from V and 9 bases from J, with 10 bases between. Germline CDR1 and CDR2: MNHEY and SVGAGI. For the CDR3, the DNA is TGTGCCAGCAGTTACCCTCGCGGCCGGGAGCTGTTTTTT. Translation: CASSYPRGRELFF.

The sample holds many counts of this clonotype. This chain connects TRBV5-1 to TRBJ2-7, with D hard to call. In germline, CDR1 is SGHRS, CDR2 YFSETQ. The CDR3 sequence is 15 residues long. The V and J ends lost 0 bases and 2 bases respectively, with 12 bases between them. The chain's CDR3 is CASSLEGRITYEQYF. CDR3 nucleotide sequence: TGCGCCAGCAGCTTGGAGGGCAGGATAACCTACGAGCAGTACTTC.

This clonotype was picked up many times. The chain links TRBV29-1 to TRBJ2-7, with 11 bases identical to TRBD1. The CDR3 sequence is 19 residues long. Germline V gene data show CDR1 as SQVTM and CDR2 as ANQGSEA. Trimming removed 0 bases from V and 6 bases from J; junction bases left unmatched: 19. The CDR3 nucleotides read TGCAGCGTTGAAGACGGCGGGGGAGATCACGGACAGGGGGCCGGCGAGCAGTACTTC. Translated, it gives CSVEDGGGDHGQGAGEQYF.

The J gene is TRBJ1-5, the V gene TRBV4-1; TRBD1 is a possible D gene (5 bases). The CDR3 extends over 15 amino acids. The germline V gene has CDR1 MGHRA and CDR2 YSYEKL. The V gene lost 1 base and the J gene lost 1 base, with 8 bases spanning the gap. The CDR3 DNA reads as TGCGCCAGCAGCCAAGTTGCAGGGAGCAATCAGCCCCAGCATTTT. It yields the protein CASSQVAGSNQPQHF.

The rearrangement uses TRBV5-1 and TRBJ2-2, with D possibly being TRBD1 or TRBD2 (5 bases each). This CDR3 comprises 17 residues. CDR1 is SGHRS and CDR2 is YFSETQ in the germline V gene. Trimming cost V 2 bases and J 2 bases, with 16 bases left between them. Here the CDR3 reads CASSFGPRDANTGELFF. The CDR3 nucleotides read TGCGCCAGCAGCTTTGGACCCAGGGACGCTAACACCGGGGAGCTGTTTTTT. Looking up the rest from reference TRBV5-1 and TRBJ2-2 gives the full variable domain: KAGVTQTPRYLIKTRGQQVTLSCSPISGHRSVSWYQQTPGQGLQFLFEYFSETQRNKGNFPGRFSGRQFSNSRSEMNVSTLELGDSALYLCASSFGPRDANTGELFFGEGSRLTVL.

The table lists this clonotype with a few counts. J is TRBJ1-6 and V is TRBV27, with unresolved D. This CDR3 spans 15 amino acids. Trimming removed 2 bases at V and 5 bases at J, with 10 bases between. Looked up from germline, CDR1 is MNHEY and CDR2 is SMNVEV (reference sequence). The CDR3 sequence is CASSLRANNNSPLHF. The DNA of the CDR3 is TGTGCCAGCAGTTTAAGGGCGAACAATAATTCACCCCTCCACTTT.

This clonotype has at least ten counts. The chain joins TRBV7-2 to TRBJ2-3, with 7 nucleotides matching TRBD2. The CDR3 extends over 15 amino acids. V trimming: 4 bases; J trimming: 4 bases; junction bases outside the gene matches: 8. CDR1 SGHTA and CDR2 FQGNSA come from the germline V gene. CDR3: CASSSPLGLADTQYF. The CDR3 DNA reads as TGTGCCAGCAGCTCACCCTTAGGACTAGCAGATACGCAGTATTTT.

This clonotype was counted a few times. The chain carries TRBV24-1 and TRBJ2-3, with D possibly matching TRBD2 (6 bases). Germline V CDR1 and CDR2: KGHDR, SFDVKD. The length of the CDR3 is 16 residues. Trimming pared 7 bases from V and 4 bases from J, leaving 20 bases between. CDR3 DNA sequence: TGTGCCACCAGCGACCGGGGGAGCCGCCATCCAGATACGCAGTATTTT. This codes for CATSDRGSRHPDTQYF.

The chain is built from TRBV6-2 or TRBV6-3 and TRBJ1-1; 12 bases align to TRBD1. The CDR3 runs to 15 residues. The germline V gene encodes CDR1 MNHEY and CDR2 SVGEGT. V shed 6 bases, J shed 7 bases, and the junction held 9 bases outside the gene matches. The CDR3, as DNA: TGTGCCAGCAGGAGAACCGGGACAGGGGGCGTTGAAGCTTTCTTT. Translated: CASRRTGTGGVEAFF.

This clonotype was detected a few times. This chain connects TRBV7-2 to TRBJ2-2; no definite D call. This CDR3 comprises 12 residues. Trimming cost V 5 bases and J 6 bases, with 7 bases left between them. CDR1 and CDR2 from the germline V gene are SGHTA and FQGNSA. DNA of the CDR3: TGTGCCAGCAGCCCCTGGGCCGGGGAGCTGTTTTTT. As protein: CASSPWAGELFF.

This clonotype was seen a handful of times. The CDR3 protein is CASSHGQGQPQHF. CDR3 DNA: TGTGCCAGCAGCCACGGACAGGGGCAGCCCCAGCATTTT. The rearrangement links TRBV12-3 or TRBV12-4 to TRBJ1-5; 9 bases match TRBD1. The junction had 4 bases not matched to a gene; V was cut back by 6 bases and J by 7 bases. The CDR3 spans 13 residues.

The chain employs TRBV29-1 and TRBJ2-5, with D perhaps matching TRBD2 (5 bases). V was pared by 7 bases and J by 0 bases, with 12 bases between. This CDR3 has 13 residues. The germline V gene has CDR1 SQVTM and CDR2 ANQGSEA. CDR3 nucleotide sequence: TGCAGCGCCGGCGGGTCGTACCAAGAGACCCAGTACTTC. It yields the protein CSAGGSYQETQYF.

This clonotype occurred many times. The chain employs TRBV12-3 or TRBV12-4 and TRBJ2-3; D not certain. The CDR3 consists of 13 residues. Trimming removed 6 bases from V and 1 base from J, with 8 bases in between. The CDR3 nucleotides are TGTGCCAGCAGCTTCGAGGGCACAGATACGCAGTATTTT. It specifies CASSFEGTDTQYF.